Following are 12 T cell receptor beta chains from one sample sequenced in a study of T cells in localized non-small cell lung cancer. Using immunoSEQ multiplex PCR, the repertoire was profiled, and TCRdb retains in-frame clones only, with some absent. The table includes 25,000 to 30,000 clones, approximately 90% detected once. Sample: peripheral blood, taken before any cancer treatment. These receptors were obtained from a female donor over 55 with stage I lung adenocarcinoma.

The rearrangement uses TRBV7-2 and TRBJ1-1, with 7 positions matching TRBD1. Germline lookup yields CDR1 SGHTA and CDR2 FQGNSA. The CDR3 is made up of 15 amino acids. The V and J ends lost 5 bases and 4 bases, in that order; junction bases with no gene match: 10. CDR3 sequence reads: CASSRNQGGVTEAFF. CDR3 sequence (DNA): TGTGCCAGCAGCCGAAATCAGGGGGGGGTCACTGAAGCTTTCTTT.

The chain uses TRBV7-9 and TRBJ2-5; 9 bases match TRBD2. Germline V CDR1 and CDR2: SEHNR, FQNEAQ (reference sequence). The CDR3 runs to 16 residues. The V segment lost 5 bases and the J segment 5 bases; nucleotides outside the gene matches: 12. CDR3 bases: TGTGCCAGCAGCCTCGGGGGTAGCGGGAGAGAGGAGACCCAGTACTTC. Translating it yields CASSLGGSGREETQYF.

CDR3: CASSSTGGATEAFF. The CDR3 DNA reads as TGTGCCAGCAGTTCGACAGGGGGGGCCACTGAAGCTTTCTTT. The genes are TRBV6-4 and TRBJ1-1; 9 bases fit TRBD1. CDR1 is MRHNA and CDR2 is SNTAGT in the germline V gene. The CDR3 consists of 14 residues. Trimming took 5 bases from V and 4 from J; bases not matched to a gene: 5.

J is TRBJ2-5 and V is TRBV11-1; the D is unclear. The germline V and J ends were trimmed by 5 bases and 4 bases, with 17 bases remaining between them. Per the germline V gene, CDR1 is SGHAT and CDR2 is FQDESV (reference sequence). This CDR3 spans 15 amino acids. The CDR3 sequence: CASSLMRLGIETQYF. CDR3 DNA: TGTGCCAGCAGCCTGATGCGTTTGGGTATAGAGACCCAGTACTTC.

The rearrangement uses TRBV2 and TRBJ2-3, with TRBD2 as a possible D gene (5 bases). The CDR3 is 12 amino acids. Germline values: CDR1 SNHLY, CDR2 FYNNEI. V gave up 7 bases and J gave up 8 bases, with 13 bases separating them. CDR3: CASKGLRGTQYF. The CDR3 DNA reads TGTGCCAGCAAGGGCCTTCGGGGTACGCAGTATTTT.

CDR3 protein: CASSMLANNEKLFF. CDR3 bases: TGTGCCAGTAGTATGTTGGCGAATAATGAAAAACTGTTTTTT. The rearrangement uses TRBV19 and TRBJ1-4; D is undetermined. In germline, CDR1 is LNHDA, CDR2 SQIVND (reference sequence). V dropped 3 bases and J dropped 4 bases, with 9 bases sitting between them. The CDR3 spans 14 residues.

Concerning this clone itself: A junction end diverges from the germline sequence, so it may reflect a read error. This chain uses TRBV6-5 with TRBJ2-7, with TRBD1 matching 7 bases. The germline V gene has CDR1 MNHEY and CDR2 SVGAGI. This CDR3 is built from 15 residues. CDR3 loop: CAGSYSNRGLYEQYF. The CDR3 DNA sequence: TGTGCCGGCAGTTACTCGAACAGGGGCTTATACGAGCAGTACTTC.

The CDR3 is CASSVGRRSKTDTQYF. In nucleotides, the CDR3 is TGTGCCAGCAGCGTAGGGAGAAGGAGTAAGACAGATACGCAGTATTTT. The chain links TRBV9 to TRBJ2-3; D gene uncertain. Per the germline V gene, CDR1 is SGDLS and CDR2 is YYNGEE. The CDR3 spans 16 residues. Deletions cut 0 bases from V and 3 bases from J, with 14 bases between.

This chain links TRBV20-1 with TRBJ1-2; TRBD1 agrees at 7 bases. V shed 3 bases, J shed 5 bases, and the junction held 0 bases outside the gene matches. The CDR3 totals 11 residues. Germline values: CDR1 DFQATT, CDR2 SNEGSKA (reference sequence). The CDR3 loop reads CSARGQYGYTF. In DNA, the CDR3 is TGCAGTGCTAGGGGACAGTATGGCTACACCTTC.

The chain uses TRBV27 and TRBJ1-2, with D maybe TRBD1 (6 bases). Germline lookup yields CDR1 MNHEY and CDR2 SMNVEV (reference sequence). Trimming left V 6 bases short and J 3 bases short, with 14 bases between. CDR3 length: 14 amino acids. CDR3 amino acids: CASSITGGYYGYTF. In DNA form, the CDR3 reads TGTGCCAGCAGCATCACCGGGGGCTACTATGGCTACACCTTC.

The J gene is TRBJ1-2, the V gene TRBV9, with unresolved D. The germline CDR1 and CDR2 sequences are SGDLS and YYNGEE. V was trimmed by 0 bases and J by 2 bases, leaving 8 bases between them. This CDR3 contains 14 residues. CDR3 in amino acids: CASSVAGGNYGYTF. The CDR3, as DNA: TGTGCCAGCAGCGTAGCAGGAGGGAACTATGGCTACACCTTC.

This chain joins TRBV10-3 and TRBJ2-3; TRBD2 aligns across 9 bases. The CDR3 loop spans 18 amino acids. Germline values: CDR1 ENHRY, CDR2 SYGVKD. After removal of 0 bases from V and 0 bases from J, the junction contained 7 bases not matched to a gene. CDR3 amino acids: CAISESSATSGSTDTQYF. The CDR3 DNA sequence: TGTGCCATCAGTGAGTCGTCTGCTACTAGCGGGAGCACAGATACGCAGTATTTT.